Detailed here is one T cell receptor (beta chain). Germline V gene data show CDR1 as LNHDA and CDR2 as SQIVND (reference sequence). The CDR3 contains 14 residues. V was pared by 2 bases and J by 9 bases, with 5 bases of the junction left unmatched. The data stem from a study of blood T cell repertoires in COVID-19. Original data processing: Using reference gene primer amplification, nucleated cell counts were estimated. The protocol was immunoSEQ multiplex PCR, while the TCRdb copy is restricted to in-frame clones and leaves out a portion. The DNA was the basis for D and trimming; V, J and clone size are from that table. The sample lists a few hundred thousand clones, about 90% seen once, with 2% to 2.5% in the top ten.

The chain links TRBV19 to TRBJ2-1; 9 nucleotides align to TRBD2. The sequenced material came from peripheral blood. The clonotype comes from a woman aged 45-60 years with acute or convalescent COVID-19. The CDR3 loop reads CASSILAGIVEQFF. In nucleotides, the CDR3 is TGTGCCAGTAGTATACTAGCGGGAATCGTTGAGCAGTTCTTC.